The rows below give T cell receptor beta chains drawn from one sample of a study of somatic mutations in cytotoxic T cells in rheumatoid arthritis. Measured with immunoSEQ multiplex PCR; TCRdb has only the in-frame clones, and not every one. The data contain 20,000 or so clones, over 70% of them singletons. Input material: CD8+ T cells sorted from blood. All receptors come from a woman aged 50 to 60 in good health. The CDR3 runs from the conserved cysteine through the conserved F or W.

cdr3_aa j_call v_call
CASSSSQGDTEAFF TRBJ1-1 TRBV28
CSVDEGTGGVPQHF TRBJ1-5 TRBV29-1
CASSLGVYGSGDEQYF TRBJ2-7 TRBV11-2
CASSPGGEGFYEQYF TRBJ2-7 TRBV6-5
CASSWTSQYEQYF TRBJ2-7 TRBV6-1
CATATGNTEAFF TRBJ1-1 TRBV6-5
CASSIAGGASGANVLTF TRBJ2-6 TRBV19
CATSTGDREQYF TRBJ2-7 TRBV15
CASSLDLAYEQYF TRBJ2-7 TRBV5-4
CASSARELYAGELFF TRBJ2-2 TRBV6-1
CSVERFRDRVGYTF TRBJ1-2 TRBV29-1
CASRQGSGRMDEQYF TRBJ2-7 TRBV6-5
CASSLGPYTRSEAFF TRBJ1-1 TRBV7-3
CASSVGSGYQYEQYF TRBJ2-7 TRBV9
CASTGLAVSYEQYF NA TRBV2
CASSQVGGGDYGYTF TRBJ1-2 TRBV18
CASSRQENTEAFF TRBJ1-1 TRBV28
CASSHPLADSYNEQFF TRBJ2-1 TRBV7-9
CASSPSWRQTYNEQFF TRBJ2-1 TRBV4-2
CASSPLQGPSYEQYF TRBJ2-7 TRBV27
CASRPTGFYEQYF TRBJ2-7 TRBV28
CASSVQGAKSDTQYF TRBJ2-3 TRBV9
CASSPIQWYLAGELFF TRBJ2-2 TRBV19
CASSLSPGPRETQYF TRBJ2-5 TRBV27
CASSYGTSGYEQYF TRBJ2-7 TRBV7-2
CASSPRTGQETQYF TRBJ2-5 TRBV7-2
CASSLLAGGYNEQFF TRBJ2-1 TRBV28
CASSSTGGDQPQHF TRBJ1-5 TRBV7-8
CASSQDKTATYEQYF TRBJ2-7 TRBV4-1
CASSSRLAGGQGTQYF TRBJ2-5 TRBV7-6
CASSETDPATNEKLFF TRBJ1-4 TRBV10-2
CASSPPGDEQYF TRBJ2-7 TRBV6-6
CASSRSGSTDTQYF TRBJ2-3 TRBV6-6
CASSPGTGEQYF TRBJ2-7 TRBV9
CASSLVVFGNTIYF TRBJ1-3 TRBV11-2
CASSQEGTGLSGEAFF TRBJ1-1 TRBV4-1
CASSITPANPYGYTF TRBJ1-2 TRBV19
CASSVGPGGTDTQYF TRBJ2-3 TRBV9
CASSQVRGGGNTDTQYF TRBJ2-3 TRBV4-1
CASSQVWDSGDSPLHF TRBJ1-6 TRBV4-1
CASSFSNQPQHF TRBJ1-5 TRBV28
CASSYSLTGVTDTQYF TRBJ2-3 TRBV6-5
CADEPGAGGGYTF TRBJ1-2 TRBV7-2
CASSLTGTGELFF TRBJ2-2 TRBV7-8
CASGLEQYF TRBJ2-7 TRBV2
CASSQDGTGINYGYTF TRBJ1-2 TRBV4-3
CASSAGTNTGELFF TRBJ2-2 TRBV5-4
CASSDFRQNEQFF TRBJ2-1 TRBV6-1
CASSGQQEGGEKLFF TRBJ1-4 TRBV2
CASSPTGTGGARRLGRSYNEQFF TRBJ2-1 TRBV13
CASTIRAGTGELFF TRBJ2-2 TRBV6-4
CASSPPWGGRNTEAFF TRBJ1-1 TRBV4-1
CAWNRFSYNEQFF TRBJ2-1 TRBV30